The sequence of this T cell receptor beta chain was determined in a study of CD8 T cells in ankylosing spondylitis. Study results and limitations: Among TCR beta sequences, a motif of under ten highly homologous variants appeared characteristic of ankylosing spondylitis blood. Earlier studies detected some motif variants in reactive arthritis synovial fluid and blood. Disease-linked clones displayed a CD8+ phenotype and appeared relatively rarely in peripheral blood.

Points on this clonotype: Its matching antigen is unknown.

Libraries of TCR beta came from quantitative 5'-RACE with molecular barcodes. Each CDR3 protein gets one entry after TCRdb re-called the 5' RACE reads with MiXCR. The top ten hold approximately 6.2% of the sample, which has approximately 540,000 distinct CDR3 sequences, roughly 13% seen once. This CDR3 spans 13 amino acids. V shed 2 bases and J shed 2 bases, with 8 bases lying between them. CDR1 and CDR2 from the germline V gene are SGHDT and YYEEEE. The clonotype originates from a male donor with ankylosing spondylitis. V is TRBV5-6 and J is TRBJ2-7; maybe TRBD2 (5 bases). The sequencing input was blood, either unsorted or a sorted T cell fraction (not recorded which). CDR3 in DNA: TGTGCCAGCAGCTTCCCGGAGGCCTACGAGCAGTACGTC. It codes for CASSFPEAYEQYV.